This T cell receptor (beta chain) was captured in a study of identical twins. General study findings and limits: Donors were not followed over many years; analysis was cross-sectional. Excess sharing between twins was weaker in beta out-of-frame sequences.

Through template switching, a universal primer site was introduced, and the cDNA contained unique molecular identifiers. TCRdb processed the 5' RACE reads anew with MiXCR; each CDR3 protein has one entry. The repertoire consists of some 1,700,000 distinct CDR3 sequences, with around a third occurring once and the leading ten covering 0.27%. The CDR3 is 13 amino acids. V was trimmed by 1 base and J by 12 bases, leaving 14 bases between them. Germline CDR1 reads SGDLS; CDR2 reads YYNGEE. A word on this clonotype: The target antigen is unknown.

The chain carries TRBV9 and TRBJ2-1, with D unclear. This sequence originates from a newborn girl in good health. The material sequenced was cord blood. The CDR3 reads CASSVLTAHGQFF. The CDR3 nucleotides are TGTGCCAGCAGCGTACTCACCGCCCATGGGCAGTTCTTC.